This T cell receptor (beta chain) was captured in a study of CD8+ T cells in alopecia areata. Study-level findings and limits: Higher clonality was seen in lesional scalp than in normal scalp, especially in alopecia totalis/universalis.

Germline V gene lookup returns CDR1 SQVTM and CDR2 ANQGSEA. V was trimmed by 0 bases and J by 4 bases, leaving 15 bases between them. The CDR3 totals 15 residues. To note about this clone: What it binds is not known.

cDNA reverse transcribed from extracted RNA served as the sequencing template. Libraries were prepared by immunoSEQ multiplex PCR; TCRdb keeps only in-frame clonotypes and omits some of them. The data hold 100,000 to 150,000 clones, with around 61% observed a single time. Specimen: CD4+ T cells sorted from blood. The V and J genes are TRBV29-1 and TRBJ2-5; TRBD1 is a possible D gene (7 bases). The clonotype comes from a human donor in good health. CDR3 region: CSVEDPGGGRETQYF. CDR3 nucleotides: TGCAGCGTTGAAGATCCCGGAGGGGGCAGAGAGACCCAGTACTTC. Based on the CDR3 plus reference TRBV29-1 and TRBJ2-5, the full variable domain is SAVISQKPSRDICQRGTSLTIQCQVDSQVTMMFWYRQQPGQSLTLIATANQGSEATYESGFVIDKFPISRPNLTFSTLTVSNMSPEDSSIYLCSVEDPGGGRETQYFGPGTRLLVL.